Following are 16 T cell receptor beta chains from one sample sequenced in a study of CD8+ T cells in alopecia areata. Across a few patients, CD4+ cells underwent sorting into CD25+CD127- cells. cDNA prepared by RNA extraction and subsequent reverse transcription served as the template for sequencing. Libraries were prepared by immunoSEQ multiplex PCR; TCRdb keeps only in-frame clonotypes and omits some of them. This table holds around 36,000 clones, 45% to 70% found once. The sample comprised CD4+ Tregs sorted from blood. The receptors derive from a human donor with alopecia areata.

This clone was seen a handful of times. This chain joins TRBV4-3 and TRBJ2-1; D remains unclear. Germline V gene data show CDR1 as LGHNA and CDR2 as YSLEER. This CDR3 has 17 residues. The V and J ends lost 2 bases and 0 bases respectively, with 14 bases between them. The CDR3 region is CASSQSVPRSSYNEQFF. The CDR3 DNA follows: TGCGCCAGCAGCCAAAGCGTCCCGAGAAGCTCCTACAATGAGCAGTTCTTC.

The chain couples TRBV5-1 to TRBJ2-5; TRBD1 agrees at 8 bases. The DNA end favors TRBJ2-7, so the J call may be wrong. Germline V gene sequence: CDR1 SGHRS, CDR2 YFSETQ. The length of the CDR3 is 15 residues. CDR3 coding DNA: TGCGCCAGCAGCTTGGTCAACAGGGGGTTCTACGAGCAGTACTTC. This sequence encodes CASSLVNRGFYEQYF.

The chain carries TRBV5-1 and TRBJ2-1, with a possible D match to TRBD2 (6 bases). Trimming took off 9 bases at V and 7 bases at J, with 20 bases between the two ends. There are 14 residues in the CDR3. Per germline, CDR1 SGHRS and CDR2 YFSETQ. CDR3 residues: CATRLGGRANEQFF. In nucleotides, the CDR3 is TGCGCCACCCGCCTGGGGGGAAGGGCGAATGAGCAGTTCTTC.

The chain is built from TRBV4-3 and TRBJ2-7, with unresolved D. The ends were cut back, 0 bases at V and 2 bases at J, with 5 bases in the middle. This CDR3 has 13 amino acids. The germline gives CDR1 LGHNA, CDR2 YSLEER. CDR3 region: CASSQERAYEQYF. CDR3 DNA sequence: TGCGCCAGCAGCCAAGAAAGGGCCTACGAGCAGTACTTC.

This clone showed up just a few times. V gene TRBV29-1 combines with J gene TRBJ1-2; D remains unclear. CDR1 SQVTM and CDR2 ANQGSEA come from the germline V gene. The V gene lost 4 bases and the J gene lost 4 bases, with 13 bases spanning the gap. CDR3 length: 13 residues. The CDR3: CSVVTLSGYGYTF. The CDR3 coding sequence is TGCAGCGTTGTTACTCTGAGTGGCTATGGCTACACCTTC.

CDR3 loop: CASSRGGGTGELFF. The CDR3 DNA reads TGTGCCAGCAGCCGTGGCGGGGGGACCGGGGAGCTGTTTTTT. The chain links TRBV7-8 to TRBJ2-2; 8 positions match TRBD2. CDR1 is SGHVS and CDR2 is FQNEAQ in the germline V gene. The CDR3 spans 14 residues. With V trimmed by 5 bases and J by 5 bases, 4 bases remained unmatched.

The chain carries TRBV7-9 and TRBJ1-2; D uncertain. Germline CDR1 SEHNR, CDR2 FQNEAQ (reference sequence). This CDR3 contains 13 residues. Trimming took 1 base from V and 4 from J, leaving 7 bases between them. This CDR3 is CASSLGSTYGYTF. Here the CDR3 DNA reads TGTGCCAGCAGCTTAGGCAGCACCTATGGCTACACCTTC.

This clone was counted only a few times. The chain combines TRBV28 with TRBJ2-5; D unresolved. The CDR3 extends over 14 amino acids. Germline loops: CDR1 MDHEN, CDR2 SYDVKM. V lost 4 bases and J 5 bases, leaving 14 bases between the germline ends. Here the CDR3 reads CASSSLSIDETQYF. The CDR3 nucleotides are TGTGCCAGCAGTTCCCTCTCTATCGACGAGACCCAGTACTTC.

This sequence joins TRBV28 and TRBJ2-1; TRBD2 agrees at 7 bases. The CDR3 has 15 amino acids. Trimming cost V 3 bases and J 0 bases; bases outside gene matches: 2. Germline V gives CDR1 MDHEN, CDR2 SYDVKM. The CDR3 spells CASSFGRSSYNEQFF. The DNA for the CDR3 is TGTGCCAGCAGTTTCGGGAGGAGCTCCTACAATGAGCAGTTCTTC.

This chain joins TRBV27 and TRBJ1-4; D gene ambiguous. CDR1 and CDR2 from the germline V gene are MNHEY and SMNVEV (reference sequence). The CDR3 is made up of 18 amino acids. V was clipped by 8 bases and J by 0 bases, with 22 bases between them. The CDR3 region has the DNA TGTGCCAGCTCCCCGAGGGCCTATCTACCCACAACTAATGAAAAACTGTTTTTT. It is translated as CASSPRAYLPTTNEKLFF.

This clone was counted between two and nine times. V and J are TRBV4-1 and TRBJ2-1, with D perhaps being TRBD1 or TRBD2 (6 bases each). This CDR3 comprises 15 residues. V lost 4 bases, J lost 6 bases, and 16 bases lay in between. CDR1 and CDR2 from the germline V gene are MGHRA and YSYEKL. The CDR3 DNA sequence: TGCGCCAGCAGCCCATCTCGAGGGGGGTCCAATGAGCAGTTCTTC. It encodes CASSPSRGGSNEQFF.

The CDR3 reads CSVTLYRDSYEQYF. The CDR3 coding sequence is TGCAGCGTTACCCTTTACAGGGACTCCTACGAGCAGTACTTC. This rearrangement joins TRBV29-1 to TRBJ2-7; a weak D match, TRBD1 (6 bases). The germline CDR1 and CDR2 sequences are SQVTM and ANQGSEA. V lost 5 bases and J lost 0, with 14 bases in between. This CDR3 spans 14 amino acids.

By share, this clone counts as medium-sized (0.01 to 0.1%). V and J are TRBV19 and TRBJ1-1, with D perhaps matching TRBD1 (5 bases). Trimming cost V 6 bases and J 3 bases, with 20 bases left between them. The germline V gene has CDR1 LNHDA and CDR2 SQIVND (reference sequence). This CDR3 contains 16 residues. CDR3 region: CASSLLGRDSDTEAFF. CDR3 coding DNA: TGTGCCAGTAGCTTACTGGGCAGGGACTCGGACACTGAAGCTTTCTTT.

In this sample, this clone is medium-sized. CDR3 nucleotide sequence: TGTGCCAGCAGCTTAGGGGGACTAGCGGGAGGCTCAGGGGAGCTGTTTTTT. Translation: CASSLGGLAGGSGELFF. This chain connects TRBV7-2 to TRBJ2-2; 15 bases fit TRBD2. Germline loops: CDR1 SGHTA, CDR2 FQGNSA. The CDR3 has 17 amino acids. V shed 1 base, J shed 8 bases, and the junction held 5 bases outside the gene matches.

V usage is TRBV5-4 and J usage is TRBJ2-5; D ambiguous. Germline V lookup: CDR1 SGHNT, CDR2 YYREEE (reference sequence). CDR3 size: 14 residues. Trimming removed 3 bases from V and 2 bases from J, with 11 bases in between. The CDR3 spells CASSWPGRQETQYF. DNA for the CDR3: TGTGCCAGCAGCTGGCCGGGCCGACAAGAGACCCAGTACTTC.

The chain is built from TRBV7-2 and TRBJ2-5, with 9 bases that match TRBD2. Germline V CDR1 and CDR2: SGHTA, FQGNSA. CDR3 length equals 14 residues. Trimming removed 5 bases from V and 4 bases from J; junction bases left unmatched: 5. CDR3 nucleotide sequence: TGTGCCAGCAGCGAGGCGGGGGGGCGAGAGACCCAGTACTTC. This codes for CASSEAGGRETQYF.